This TCR beta chain was recorded in a study of PD-1 blockade in classical Hodgkin lymphoma. General study points: Baseline diversity was lower in partial responders and progressors than complete responders. Unlike CD8+ TCR diversity, which did not rise significantly by C4D1, CD4+ TCR diversity did.

Method: immunoSEQ multiplex PCR; TCRdb's copy keeps in-frame clones and lacks some. This sample yields 20,000 to 25,000 clones, of which around 80% are seen a single time; approximately 18% belongs to the top ten. After autologous stem cell transplantation all patients relapsed, and prior brentuximab vedotin exposure differed between cohorts. The patients, who had relapsed/refractory classical Hodgkin lymphoma, achieved best responses of complete response, partial response or progressive disease. Concerning this clone itself: Its antigen remains unknown.

Sequenced material: peripheral blood mononuclear cells (PBMCs), taken before the second cycle of nivolumab. This TCR was sampled from a human donor with classical Hodgkin lymphoma.

The CDR3 DNA reads TGTGCCAGCAGTGTAGGGGACACCGGGGAGCTGTTTTTT. Translating gives CASSVGDTGELFF. The J gene is TRBJ2-2, the V gene TRBV6-4, with D possibly matching TRBD1 (5 bases). The CDR3 totals 13 residues. In germline, CDR1 is MRHNA, CDR2 SNTAGT. With 4 bases removed from V and 3 bases from J, the gap between germline ends came to 6 bases.